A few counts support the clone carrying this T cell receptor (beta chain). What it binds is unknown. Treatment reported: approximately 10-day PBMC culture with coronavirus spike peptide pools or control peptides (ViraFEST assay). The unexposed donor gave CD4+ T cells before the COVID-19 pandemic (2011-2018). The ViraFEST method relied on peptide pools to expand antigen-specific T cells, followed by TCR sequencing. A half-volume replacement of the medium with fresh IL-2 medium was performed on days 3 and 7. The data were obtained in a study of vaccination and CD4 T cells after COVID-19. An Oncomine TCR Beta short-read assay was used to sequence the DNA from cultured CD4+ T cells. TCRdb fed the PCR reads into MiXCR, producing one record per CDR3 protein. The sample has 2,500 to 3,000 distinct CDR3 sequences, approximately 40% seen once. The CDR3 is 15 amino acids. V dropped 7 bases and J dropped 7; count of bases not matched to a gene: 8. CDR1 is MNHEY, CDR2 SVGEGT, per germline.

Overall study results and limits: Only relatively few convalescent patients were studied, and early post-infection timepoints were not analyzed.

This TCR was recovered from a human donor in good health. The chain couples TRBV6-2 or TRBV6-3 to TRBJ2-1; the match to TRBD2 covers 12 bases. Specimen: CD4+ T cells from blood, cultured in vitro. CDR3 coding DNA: TGTGCCAGCAACCCTAGCGGGGGGGCGGGGAATGAGCAGTTCTTC. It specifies CASNPSGGAGNEQFF.